Following are 24 T cell receptor beta chains from one sample sequenced in a study of blood T cell repertoires in COVID-19. Libraries were prepared by immunoSEQ multiplex PCR; TCRdb keeps only in-frame clonotypes and omits some of them. The sample carries about 100,000 clones, about four fifths recorded once. Sample: peripheral blood. These receptors were obtained from a woman aged 70 to 79 with acute or convalescent COVID-19.

In DNA form, the CDR3 reads TGTGCCACCAGCACGGGACAGCTGGGCATTACTGAAGCTTTCTTT. Its translation: CATSTGQLGITEAFF. The chain is built from TRBV15 and TRBJ1-1, with TRBD1 identical over 7 bases. In germline, CDR1 is LNHNV, CDR2 YYDKDF (reference sequence). CDR3 size: 15 residues. Trimming cost V 4 bases and J 5 bases; bases outside gene matches: 10.

With regard to this clone: At the DNA level, this CDR3 is encoded by other sequences in the same sample as well. The rearrangement uses TRBV18 and TRBJ1-2; 9 bases align to TRBD1. J gave up 2 bases and V 3 bases, and 4 bases lay outside the gene matches. CDR3 length: 15 amino acids. The germline gives CDR1 KGHSH, CDR2 LQKENI. CDR3 nucleotide sequence: TGTGCCAGCTCACCCGGACAGGGGCCCAACTATGGCTACACCTTC. It encodes CASSPGQGPNYGYTF.

CDR3 in amino acids: CASSPRDDEQFF. CDR3 sequence (DNA): TGTGCCAGCAGCCCGAGGGATGATGAGCAGTTCTTC. The genes are TRBV12-3 or TRBV12-4 and TRBJ2-1; D possibly corresponds to TRBD2 (5 bases). Trimming pared 6 bases from V and 8 bases from J, leaving 11 bases between. This CDR3 is 12 amino acids long.

The rearrangement uses TRBV5-8 and TRBJ1-2; 7 bases map to TRBD1. V gave up 7 bases and J gave up 4 bases; unmatched junction bases: 7. CDR3 length: 13 amino acids. Germline lookup yields CDR1 SGHTS and CDR2 YDEGEE. CDR3 nucleotide sequence: TGTGCCAGCTTAGACAGGGCGGCCTATGGCTACACCTTC. Amino acids: CASLDRAAYGYTF.

This clone has just one count. The chain joins TRBV5-8 to TRBJ2-1; D gene ambiguous. Per the germline V gene, CDR1 is SGHTS and CDR2 is YDEGEE. Between the trimmed V and J ends, which lost 4 bases and 6 bases, there was a span of 11 bases. This CDR3 is built from 13 residues. As DNA, the CDR3 is TGTGCCAGCAGCCCCAGATCTGGCAATGAGCAGTTCTTC. Residues: CASSPRSGNEQFF.

This clone was counted only a few times. This rearrangement joins TRBV28 to TRBJ1-3, with D tentatively TRBD1 (6 bases). Germline CDR1 and CDR2: MDHEN and SYDVKM. The length of the CDR3 is 15 residues. V was cut by 7 bases and J by 0 bases, with 13 bases left in between. The CDR3 bases are TGTGCCAGCACCAGCGGACAGTTCTCTGGAAACACCATATATTTT. This sequence encodes CASTSGQFSGNTIYF. The full variable domain, in which reference TRBV28 and TRBJ1-3 provide the parts outside the CDR3, is DVKVTQSSRYLVKRTGEKVFLECVQDMDHENMFWYRQDPGLGLRLIYFSYDVKMKEKGDIPEGYSVSREKKERFSLILESASTNQTSMYLCASTSGQFSGNTIYFGEGSWLTVV.

This chain links TRBV10-1 with TRBJ2-5; perhaps TRBD1 as D (6 bases). V lost 2 bases, J lost 2 bases, and 9 bases lay in between. The CDR3 length is 14 residues. Germline-derived CDR1 and CDR2 are WNHNN and SYGVQD (reference sequence). The CDR3 DNA is TGCGCCAGCAGTGAGGGGGGACAACAAGAGACCCAGTACTTC. It yields the protein CASSEGGQQETQYF.

This chain links TRBV24-1 with TRBJ1-1; D is ambiguous. From germline, CDR1 is KGHDR and CDR2 SFDVKD. The V and J ends lost 3 bases and 14 bases respectively, with 18 bases between them. There are 13 residues in the CDR3. The CDR3 DNA reads TGTGCCACCAGTGATATTCGGGGAGGAATAACCTTCTTT. Its translation is CATSDIRGGITFF.

J is TRBJ1-1 and V is TRBV3-1 (or the pseudogene TRBV3-2), with 10 positions matching TRBD1. The germline V gene has CDR1 LGHDT and CDR2 YNNKEL (reference sequence). The junction had 5 bases not matched to a gene; V was cut back by 5 bases and J by 5 bases. The CDR3 is 14 amino acids. For the CDR3, the DNA is TGTGCCAGCAGCTCCGACAGGGGGCGAACTGAAGCTTTCTTT. Residues: CASSSDRGRTEAFF.

This clone has only one observation. The chain has TRBV7-8 and TRBJ2-5, with 7 bases identical to TRBD2. This CDR3 is built from 17 residues. J gave up 5 bases and V 10 bases, and 22 bases lay outside the gene matches. Germline CDR1 and CDR2: SGHVS and FQNEAQ. The CDR3 is CATQLGRDLSNRETQYF. CDR3 DNA: TGTGCCACCCAGCTTGGGAGGGACCTCAGTAACCGGGAGACCCAGTACTTC.

The chain has TRBV6-5 and TRBJ2-7; a possible D gene is TRBD1 (5 bases). V lost 10 bases to trimming and J lost 0 bases, with 19 bases between them. The germline V gene has CDR1 MNHEY and CDR2 SVGAGI. The CDR3 contains 15 residues. The CDR3 DNA sequence: TGTGCCACTGCACGAGACAGCGATAGCTCCTACGAGCAGTACTTC. As protein: CATARDSDSSYEQYF.

V usage is TRBV15 and J usage is TRBJ1-3, with 9 bases fitting TRBD1. V shed 8 bases and J 2 bases; nucleotides not matched to a gene: 1. The CDR3 consists of 13 residues. Germline assignment: CDR1 LNHNV and CDR2 YYDKDF (reference sequence). The DNA of the CDR3 is TGTGCCACCCGGACAGGGGCTGGAAACACCATATATTTT. Amino acid sequence: CATRTGAGNTIYF.

This rearrangement joins TRBV7-9 to TRBJ2-5, with 7 bases matching TRBD1. Trimming took 5 bases from V and 5 from J; bases not matched to a gene: 2. This CDR3 region has 12 residues. The germline V gene encodes CDR1 SEHNR and CDR2 FQNEAQ (reference sequence). The CDR3: CASSLQGETQYF. DNA of the CDR3: TGTGCCAGCAGCCTACAGGGGGAGACCCAGTACTTC.

The chain is built from TRBV29-1 and TRBJ2-5; 7 bases agree with TRBD2. The ends lost 4 bases at V and 6 bases at J; junction bases unmatched: 5. The CDR3 runs to 12 residues. Germline loops: CDR1 SQVTM, CDR2 ANQGSEA. CDR3 in amino acids: CSVAGGGKTQYF. CDR3 DNA: TGCAGCGTTGCGGGCGGGGGTAAGACCCAGTACTTC.

This chain links TRBV5-1 with TRBJ1-1, with 11 positions matching TRBD1. CDR1 is SGHRS and CDR2 is YFSETQ in the germline V gene. Trimming at V came to 1 base and at J to 4 bases, leaving 6 bases not matched to a gene. This CDR3 region has 16 residues. The CDR3 sequence: CASSLTPDRGRTEAFF. The CDR3 DNA follows: TGCGCCAGCAGCTTGACGCCGGACAGGGGGCGCACTGAAGCTTTCTTT.

The chain employs TRBV9 and TRBJ1-1; possible D gene TRBD1, 5 bases. CDR3 length: 14 amino acids. The V end was cut by 4 bases, the J end by 8 bases, with 18 bases between. Germline-derived CDR1 and CDR2 are SGDLS and YYNGEE. CDR3: CASSQIWQGSEAFF. The CDR3 region has the DNA TGTGCCAGCAGCCAGATCTGGCAGGGATCCGAAGCTTTCTTT.

J is TRBJ2-1 and V is TRBV27, with TRBD2 matching 12 bases. J gave up 4 bases and V 5 bases, and 6 bases lay outside the gene matches. Per the germline V gene, CDR1 is MNHEY and CDR2 is SMNVEV (reference sequence). The CDR3 is 16 residues long. CDR3 sequence: CASSRPSGREYNEQFF. In nucleotides, the CDR3 is TGTGCCAGCAGTCGCCCTAGCGGGAGGGAATACAATGAGCAGTTCTTC.

DNA of the CDR3: TGTGCCAGCTCACCTCTAGTTTCGGGATTGCCGGATACGCAGTATTTT. Its translation: CASSPLVSGLPDTQYF. The chain employs TRBV18 and TRBJ2-3, with D possibly being TRBD2 (5 bases). Trimming removed 3 bases from V and 6 bases from J, with 19 bases in between. The CDR3 runs to 16 residues. CDR1 and CDR2 from the germline V gene are KGHSH and LQKENI. The entire variable domain, with the rest obtained from reference TRBV18 and TRBJ2-3, is as follows: NAGVMQNPRHLVRRRGQEARLRCSPMKGHSHVYWYRQLPEEGLKFMVYLQKENIIDESGMPKERFSAEFPKEGPSILRIQQVVRGDSAAYFCASSPLVSGLPDTQYFGPGTRLTVL.

The chain combines TRBV6-5 with TRBJ2-5, with 7 positions matching TRBD2. The trim removed 2 bases at V and 9 bases at J, leaving 6 bases unmatched. Germline assignment: CDR1 MNHEY and CDR2 SVGAGI. The CDR3 totals 13 residues. The CDR3 coding sequence is TGTGCCAGCAGTTACGGGCGGGAGCGGGCCCAGTACTTC. Translation gives CASSYGRERAQYF.

The V gene is TRBV9, the J gene TRBJ2-1; 10 bases fit TRBD2. V trimming: 4 bases; J trimming: 7 bases; junction bases outside the gene matches: 11. The CDR3 runs 16 residues. Germline CDR1 SGDLS, CDR2 YYNGEE. The CDR3 loop reads CASSPGTSGEKNEQFF. The CDR3 DNA sequence: TGTGCCAGCAGCCCAGGCACTAGCGGGGAAAAGAATGAGCAGTTCTTC.

This clone was counted only a few times. The gene calls are TRBV29-1 and TRBJ1-2; perhaps TRBD1 as D (6 bases). The V and J ends lost 4 bases and 2 bases respectively, with 17 bases between them. Germline V gives CDR1 SQVTM, CDR2 ANQGSEA. This CDR3 region has 15 residues. This chain's CDR3 is CSVGRPNTGNYGYTF. CDR3 DNA: TGCAGCGTTGGAAGACCGAACACAGGGAACTATGGCTACACCTTC.

Note on this clone: Other DNA sequences in the sample encode the same CDR3. The V and J genes are TRBV12-3 or TRBV12-4 and TRBJ2-7; D perhaps matches TRBD1 (6 bases). Trimming removed 6 bases at V and 3 bases at J, with 12 bases between. This CDR3 contains 13 residues. CDR3 amino acids: CASSPGHRYEQYF. The CDR3 DNA sequence: TGTGCCAGCAGCCCGGGACACCGCTACGAGCAGTACTTC.

The chain carries TRBV7-2 and TRBJ1-2; the D is unclear. The CDR3 length is 14 residues. Per germline, CDR1 SGHTA and CDR2 FQGNSA. The V and J ends lost 5 bases and 0 bases respectively, with 10 bases between them. CDR3 amino acids: CASSLLASNYGYTF. The CDR3 DNA reads TGTGCCAGCAGCCTGTTAGCCTCTAACTATGGCTACACCTTC.

The chain employs TRBV2 and TRBJ1-5; a weak D match, TRBD1 (6 bases). Trimming shortened V by 6 bases and J by 7 bases, and 16 bases separated the two germline ends. Germline V gene lookup returns CDR1 SNHLY and CDR2 FYNNEI. The CDR3 runs 14 residues. CDR3 nucleotides: TGTGCCAGCAGAGACAACAGGGCTGGCCAGCCCCAGCATTTT. Translated, it gives CASRDNRAGQPQHF.